Sequencing of this T cell receptor (beta chain) was carried out in a study of T cells in Graves' hyperthyroidism and ophthalmopathy. This clonotype was observed at least ten times. The CDR3 runs 17 residues. Unmatched junction bases numbered 8, after V lost 0 bases and J lost 2 bases. Per germline, CDR1 MNHEY and CDR2 SMNVEV (reference sequence). Using RNA transcripts as the source, TCR beta CDR3 regions were amplified. The HTBI primer set drove a first-round RT-PCR of the TCR CDR3. TCRdb re-derived calls from the multiplex PCR reads in MiXCR, one entry per CDR3 protein. The table shows around 390,000 distinct CDR3 sequences, with around 15% occurring only once.

The origin of this receptor is a woman in her twenties or thirties with Graves' ophthalmopathy. The genes are TRBV27 and TRBJ2-3; 7 bases match TRBD1. Material for sequencing was blood. CDR3 DNA sequence: TGTGCCAGCAGTTTATCGATAACAGGGGCCTACACAGATACGCAGTATTTT. It encodes CASSLSITGAYTDTQYF.